The 22 T cell receptor beta chains listed next were all sequenced from one sample in a study of cytomegalovirus exposure and HLA in healthy donors. With 60 Vbeta and 13 Jbeta primers, the PCR was carried out. Sequencing used immunoSEQ multiplex PCR; TCRdb keeps in-frame clones, though not all of them. The table has roughly 120,000 clones, 70% to 85% seen once. Material for sequencing was PBMCs. Receptors originate from a human donor in good health.

This clone was picked up a small number of times. The chain employs TRBV7-2 and TRBJ2-1; D unresolved. This CDR3 spans 13 amino acids. The V gene lost 0 bases and the J gene lost 6 bases, with 6 bases spanning the gap. Germline V CDR1 and CDR2: SGHTA, FQGNSA. CDR3 DNA sequence: TGTGCCAGCAGCTTAGCCTTTCTCAATGAGCAGTTCTTC. As protein: CASSLAFLNEQFF. Variable domain in full (rest from reference TRBV7-2 and TRBJ2-1): GAGVSQSPSNKVTEKGKDVELRCDPISGHTALYWYRQSLGQGLEFLIYFQGNSAPDKSGLPSDRFSAERTGGSVSTLTIQRTQQEDSAVYLCASSLAFLNEQFFGPGTRLTVL.

The rearrangement joins TRBV27 to TRBJ1-1; D possibly corresponds to TRBD1 (5 bases). The CDR3 runs 16 residues. The V and J ends lost 0 bases and 1 base respectively, with 12 bases between them. Germline assignment: CDR1 MNHEY and CDR2 SMNVEV (reference sequence). This CDR3 is CASSLSGGSGNTEAFF. The CDR3 DNA sequence: TGTGCCAGCAGTTTATCGGGGGGGTCTGGGAACACTGAAGCTTTCTTT.

This clone was picked up a small number of times. This chain links TRBV6-1 with TRBJ1-6, with a weak D call TRBD1 (6 bases). Germline CDR1 MNHNS, CDR2 SASEGT. V was pared by 2 bases and J by 10 bases, with 15 bases between. This CDR3 region has 15 residues. The chain's CDR3 is CASSERSGAKSPLHF. Here the CDR3 DNA reads TGTGCCAGCAGTGAAAGGTCAGGGGCGAAATCACCCCTCCACTTT.

This sequence joins TRBV5-4 and TRBJ1-1, with 9 bases matching TRBD1. CDR3 length equals 14 residues. The ends lost 4 bases at V and 5 bases at J; junction bases unmatched: 6. The germline V gene encodes CDR1 SGHNT and CDR2 YYREEE (reference sequence). The CDR3 bases are TGTGCCAGCAGCCCCGGGACAGGGAAGACTGAAGCTTTCTTT. The encoded protein is CASSPGTGKTEAFF.

The rearrangement links TRBV10-3 to TRBJ1-1; 9 bases map to TRBD1. From germline, CDR1 is ENHRY and CDR2 SYGVKD. Germline trimming cut 6 bases from V and 13 bases from J; bases unmatched to any gene: 12. There are 13 residues in the CDR3. CDR3 protein: CAIRSRDRDFVFF. In DNA form, the CDR3 reads TGTGCCATCAGGAGCCGGGACAGGGATTTTGTTTTCTTT.

The chain uses TRBV27 and TRBJ2-7; possible D gene TRBD1, 5 bases. This CDR3 comprises 15 residues. Germline assignment: CDR1 MNHEY and CDR2 SMNVEV (reference sequence). V dropped 5 bases and J dropped 3 bases, with 17 bases sitting between them. CDR3 in DNA: TGTGCCAGCAGTCGGTGGACATTGTACAACTACGAGCAGTACTTC. Encoded protein: CASSRWTLYNYEQYF.

In its sample, this clone was seen a few times. The DNA for the CDR3 is TGTGCCAGTAGGGAGCGGAGGAGCTCCTACGAGCAGTACTTC. Translation gives CASRERRSSYEQYF. V is TRBV19 and J is TRBJ2-7; TRBD2 is a possible D gene (5 bases). V dropped 6 bases and J dropped 0 bases, with 12 bases sitting between them. The germline gives CDR1 LNHDA, CDR2 SQIVND (reference sequence). The CDR3 is made up of 14 amino acids.

As DNA, the CDR3 is TGTGCCAGCAGCCAGGGGAGCTCCTACAATGAGCAGTTCTTC. Encoded protein: CASSQGSSYNEQFF. This sequence joins TRBV5-5 and TRBJ2-1, with a tentative D call TRBD1 (6 bases). Germline V lookup: CDR1 SGHKS, CDR2 YYEKEE (reference sequence). CDR3 size: 14 residues. Trimming took 4 bases from V and 0 from J, leaving 8 bases between them.

The V gene is TRBV6-5, the J gene TRBJ1-1; 7 positions match TRBD1. CDR1 MNHEY and CDR2 SVGAGI come from the germline V gene. This CDR3 contains 14 residues. V trimming: 6 bases; J trimming: 1 base; junction bases outside the gene matches: 5. The CDR3: CASRLGQPNTEAFF. For the CDR3, the DNA is TGTGCCAGCAGGTTGGGACAGCCGAACACTGAAGCTTTCTTT.

This clone was recorded only once. An end of the junction does not agree with germline; a read error may underlie this. Distinct nucleotide sequences in the sample also encode this CDR3. The V gene is TRBV9, the J gene TRBJ1-6; D is undetermined. Per the germline V gene, CDR1 is SGDLS and CDR2 is YYNGEE. The CDR3 contains 13 residues. CDR3 residues: CASSVEEGSPLHF. The CDR3 nucleotides read TGCGCCAGCAGCGTAGAAGAGGGTTCACCCCTCCACTTT.

This clone occurred once. V usage is TRBV2 and J usage is TRBJ2-1, with 7 bases fitting TRBD2. V dropped 7 bases and J dropped 2; count of bases not matched to a gene: 14. Per the germline V gene, CDR1 is SNHLY and CDR2 is FYNNEI. The CDR3 runs 17 residues. The CDR3 DNA follows: TGTGCCAGCACAGCGCGGGAGACCCTTAGGGCCTACAATGAGCAGTTCTTC. It yields the protein CASTARETLRAYNEQFF.

The V gene is TRBV25-1, the J gene TRBJ2-1; 7 nucleotides line up with TRBD2. The ends lost 3 bases at V and 1 base at J; junction bases unmatched: 12. Germline values: CDR1 MGHDK, CDR2 SYGVNS. The CDR3 totals 18 residues. This CDR3 reads CASSEWRGSIESYNEQFF. The CDR3 nucleotides are TGTGCCAGCAGTGAGTGGCGCGGGAGTATAGAATCCTACAATGAGCAGTTCTTC.

The chain combines TRBV19 with TRBJ1-5, with D perhaps matching TRBD1 (5 bases). Looked up from germline, CDR1 is LNHDA and CDR2 is SQIVND (reference sequence). The CDR3 spans 14 residues. The germline V and J ends were trimmed by 8 bases and 2 bases, with 13 bases remaining between them. The CDR3 nucleotides read TGTGCCAGTTCCCCTCAACAGGGCAATCAGCCCCAGCATTTT. Its translation: CASSPQQGNQPQHF.

CDR3 nucleotide sequence: TGCGCCAGCAGCTTGGCCCCGCAACAGGGTACCTATGAAAAACTGTTTTTT. Protein product: CASSLAPQQGTYEKLFF. The chain is built from TRBV5-1 and TRBJ1-4; D is perhaps TRBD1 (6 bases). CDR1 is SGHRS, CDR2 YFSETQ, per germline. The CDR3 has 17 amino acids. Trimming pared 0 bases from V and 6 bases from J, leaving 18 bases between.

V usage is TRBV28 and J usage is TRBJ2-5; TRBD1 matches 9 bases. The ends lost 5 bases at V and 13 bases at J; junction bases unmatched: 11. The CDR3 covers 13 residues. Per the germline V gene, CDR1 is MDHEN and CDR2 is SYDVKM. CDR3 sequence (DNA): TGTGCCAGCAGTCCCACAGGGGGCGGCCCACGGTACTTC. Encoded protein: CASSPTGGGPRYF.

By proportion, this clone is medium-sized (0.01 to 0.1%). The rearrangement links TRBV4-1 to TRBJ1-4; D is undetermined. The germline V gene encodes CDR1 MGHRA and CDR2 YSYEKL. V was clipped by 4 bases and J by 8 bases, with 11 bases between them. The CDR3 is 13 residues long. The CDR3 sequence: CASSLSGWEKLFF. CDR3 DNA: TGCGCCAGCAGCCTAAGTGGCTGGGAAAAACTGTTTTTT.

The sample holds one count of this clone. The chain joins TRBV5-1 to TRBJ2-7, with D hard to call. The CDR3 has 15 residues. From germline, CDR1 is SGHRS and CDR2 YFSETQ. V lost 0 bases and J lost 2, with 12 bases in between. The CDR3 sequence is CASSLAGQVTYEQYF. The CDR3, as DNA: TGCGCCAGCAGCTTGGCCGGCCAGGTTACCTACGAGCAGTACTTC.

The chain links TRBV6-4 to TRBJ2-2; 8 bases align to TRBD1. With V trimmed by 4 bases and J by 3 bases, 4 bases remained unmatched. CDR1 MRHNA and CDR2 SNTAGT come from the germline V gene. CDR3 size: 15 residues. The CDR3 nucleotides are TGTGCCAGCAGTGTTAAGACAGGGGACACCGGGGAGCTGTTTTTT. Residues: CASSVKTGDTGELFF.

This chain uses TRBV28 with TRBJ1-6, with D perhaps TRBD1 (5 bases). The CDR3 is 16 residues long. The germline V gene has CDR1 MDHEN and CDR2 SYDVKM. V was pared by 3 bases and J by 6 bases, with 15 bases between. Here the CDR3 reads CASSFLRGGGNSPLHF. The CDR3, as DNA: TGTGCCAGCAGTTTCCTTCGCGGGGGGGGTAATTCACCCCTCCACTTT.

The V call is TRBV5-1, the J call TRBJ2-1, with TRBD2 matching 7 bases. This CDR3 has 16 residues. Trimming took 2 bases from V and 0 from J; bases not matched to a gene: 5. Germline-derived CDR1 and CDR2 are SGHRS and YFSETQ. The DNA of the CDR3 is TGCGCCAGCAGCTTTGCTAGCGGTAGCTCCTACAATGAGCAGTTCTTC. Translating gives CASSFASGSSYNEQFF.

The J gene is TRBJ1-5, the V gene TRBV28, with 9 bases that match TRBD1. The V and J ends lost 5 bases and 5 bases, in that order; junction bases with no gene match: 7. The CDR3 has 15 amino acids. Germline CDR1 reads MDHEN; CDR2 reads SYDVKM. The CDR3 loop reads CASSPPTGGHQPQHF. In DNA, the CDR3 is TGTGCCAGCAGTCCCCCGACAGGGGGGCATCAGCCCCAGCATTTT.

This clone has only a few counts. J is TRBJ1-2 and V is TRBV19, with D possibly being TRBD1 (6 bases). This CDR3 comprises 15 residues. V gave up 0 bases and J gave up 4 bases, with 12 bases separating them. CDR1 LNHDA and CDR2 SQIVND come from the germline V gene (reference sequence). The CDR3 bases are TGTGCCAGTAGTATAGACAAGGGGGTGGGCTATGGCTACACCTTC. Residues: CASSIDKGVGYGYTF.